The sample holds one count of the clone carrying this T cell receptor (beta chain). This sample stems from a study of shared clonotypes between healthy human individuals. Unmatched junction bases numbered 6, after V lost 0 bases and J lost 7 bases. The CDR3 covers 14 residues. Germline V CDR1 and CDR2: GTSNPN, SVGIG (reference sequence). The table came from immunoSEQ multiplex PCR; TCRdb's copy has only in-frame clones and leaves some out. Altogether roughly 720,000 clones are present, around 91% being singletons, with the ten largest covering 34%. The authors combined CD45RO+ cells with CCR7-negative CD45RA+ TemRA cells as CD8 memory.

The receptor comes from a man aged 18 to 30 in good health. Some clones in this sample may be carry-over from other donors' samples. The chain carries TRBV30 and TRBJ2-1; 7 bases map to TRBD2. The sequenced sample was memory CD8+ T cells from PBMCs. The subset denotes: CD45RO+ cells pooled with CCR7-negative TemRA cells. The CDR3 reads CAWSVSSGANEQFF. The CDR3 DNA is TGTGCCTGGAGTGTATCTAGCGGAGCTAATGAGCAGTTCTTC.